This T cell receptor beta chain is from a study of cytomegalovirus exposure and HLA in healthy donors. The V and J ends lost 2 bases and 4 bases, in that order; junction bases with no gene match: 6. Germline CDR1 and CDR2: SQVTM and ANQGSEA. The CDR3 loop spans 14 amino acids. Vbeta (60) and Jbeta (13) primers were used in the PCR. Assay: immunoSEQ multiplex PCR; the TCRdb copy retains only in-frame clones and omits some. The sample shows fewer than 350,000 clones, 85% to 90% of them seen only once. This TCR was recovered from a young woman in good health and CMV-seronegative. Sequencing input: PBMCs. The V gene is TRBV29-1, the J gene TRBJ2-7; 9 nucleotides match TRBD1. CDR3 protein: CSVETGTGTYEQYF. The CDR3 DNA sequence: TGCAGCGTTGAAACCGGGACAGGGACATACGAGCAGTACTTC.